This TCR beta chain was recovered during a study of beta chain features in type 1 diabetes. Study context: Researchers looked at around 100 million sorted cells across all samples.

About this clone itself: The antigen is undetermined.

Averaging roughly 110 mL, one heparinised blood draw was given by each donor. Sorting gave populations that all exceeded 98% purity. Trimming took off 7 bases at V and 0 bases at J, with 6 bases between the two ends. The CDR3 is 11 amino acids. The germline V gene has CDR1 SQVTM and CDR2 ANQGSEA. Of the isolated RNA, all was reverse transcribed, and so the sequenced material was expressed TCRB transcripts. Method: immunoSEQ multiplex PCR; TCRdb's copy keeps in-frame clones and lacks some. The table has hundreds of thousands of clones, around an eighth seen once. Whole-study findings and limits: The study found moderately but significantly shorter TCRB CDR3s in all four CD4+ subsets of Type 1 diabetes patients. Amplification by PCR could prefer shorter templates, with the same effect in patients and controls.

The sequenced sample consisted of naive CD4+ T cells from blood. The TCR originated in a young man with type 1 diabetes. The chain combines TRBV29-1 with TRBJ1-1; no reliable D call. Here the CDR3 reads CSARVNTEAFF. The CDR3 nucleotides read TGCAGCGCCCGAGTGAACACTGAAGCTTTCTTT.